The clone carrying this TCR beta chain was detected many times. Antigen unknown. The source of the sample is a study of T cells in Graves' hyperthyroidism and ophthalmopathy. Whole-study findings and limits: The majority of expanded thyroid clonotypes above 0.001 also appeared in blood. Stable hyperthyroidism was separated from ophthalmopathy by a model based on 13 V-J features.

Exclusion of patients followed from uncontrolled infection, other autoimmune disease, pregnancy or lactation. Fresh peripheral blood, around 9.5 ml, yielded the PBMCs. RNA transcripts gave rise to amplified TCR beta CDR3 regions. The HTBI set primed first-round TCR CDR3 RT-PCR. MiXCR, run by TCRdb on the multiplex PCR reads, gives a single entry per CDR3 protein. Of hundreds of thousands of distinct CDR3 sequences in the sample, roughly 14% were seen once. This TCR derives from a young man with Graves' ophthalmopathy. Sample: blood.

The CDR3: CASSLRGRGAEAFF. CDR3 bases: TGTGCCAGCAGTTTGAGGGGGCGGGGGGCTGAAGCTTTCTTT. The V and J genes are TRBV12-3 or TRBV12-4 and TRBJ1-1; 7 positions match TRBD1. Germline trimming cut 3 bases from V and 6 bases from J; bases unmatched to any gene: 7. The CDR3 runs 14 residues.